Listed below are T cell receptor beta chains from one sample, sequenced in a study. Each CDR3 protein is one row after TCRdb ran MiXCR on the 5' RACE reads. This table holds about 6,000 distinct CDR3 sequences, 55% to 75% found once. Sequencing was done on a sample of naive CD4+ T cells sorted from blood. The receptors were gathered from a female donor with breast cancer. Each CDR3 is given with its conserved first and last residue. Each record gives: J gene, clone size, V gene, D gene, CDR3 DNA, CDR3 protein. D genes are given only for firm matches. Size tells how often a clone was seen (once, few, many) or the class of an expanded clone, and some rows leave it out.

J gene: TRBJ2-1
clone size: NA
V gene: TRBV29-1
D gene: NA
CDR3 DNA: TGCAGCGTTGGTGACCAGGAAAGCTGGCAGTTCTTC
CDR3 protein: CSVGDQESWQFF

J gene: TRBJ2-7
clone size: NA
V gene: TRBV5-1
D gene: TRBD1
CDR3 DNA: TGCGCCAGCAGCCTCACGACAGGGGGGTACGAGCAGTACTTC
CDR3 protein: CASSLTTGGYEQYF

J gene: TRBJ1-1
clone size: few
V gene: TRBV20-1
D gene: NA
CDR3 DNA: TGCAGTGCTAGTGTCGGGAACACTGAAGCTTTCTTT
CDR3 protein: CSASVGNTEAFF

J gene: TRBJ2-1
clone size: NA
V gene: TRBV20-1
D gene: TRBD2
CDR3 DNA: TGCAGTGCTAGTAGCGGGAGTGTCTCCTACAATGAGCAGTTCTTC
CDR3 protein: CSASSGSVSYNEQFF

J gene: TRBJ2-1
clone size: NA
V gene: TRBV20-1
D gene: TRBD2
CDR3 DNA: TGCAGTGCTATTCGGACTAGCGGGAGCGTCAACAATGAGCAGTTCTTC
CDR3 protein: CSAIRTSGSVNNEQFF

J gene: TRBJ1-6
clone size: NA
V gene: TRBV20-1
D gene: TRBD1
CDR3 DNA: TGCAGTGCTACTCTACAGGGGGAAGACTCACCCCTCCACTTT
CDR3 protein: CSATLQGEDSPLHF

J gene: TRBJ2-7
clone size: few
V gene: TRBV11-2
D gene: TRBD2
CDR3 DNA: TGTGCCAGCAGCTTAGTTTCGAGGCGGGCGGGAGGGCTTGTCGAGCAGTACTTC
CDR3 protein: CASSLVSRRAGGLVEQYF

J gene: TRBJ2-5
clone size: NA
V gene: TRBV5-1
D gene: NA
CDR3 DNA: TGCGCCAGCAGCTTGTCGGAGACCCAGTACTTC
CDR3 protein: CASSLSETQYF

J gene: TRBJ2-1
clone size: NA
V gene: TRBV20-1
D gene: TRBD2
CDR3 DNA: TGCAGTGCCCAGTCCCCAGCGGGAGTTTTCTACAATGAGCAGTTCTTC
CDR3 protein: CSAQSPAGVFYNEQFF

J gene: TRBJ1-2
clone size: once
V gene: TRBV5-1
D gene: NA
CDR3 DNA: TGCGCCAGCAGGGGCGACGGAGACTATGGCTACACCTTC
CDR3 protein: CASRGDGDYGYTF

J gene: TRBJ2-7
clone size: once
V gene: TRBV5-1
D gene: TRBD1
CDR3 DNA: TGCGCCAGCACCCCGGGACAGGGGTCCTACGAGCAGTACTTC
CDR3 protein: CASTPGQGSYEQYF

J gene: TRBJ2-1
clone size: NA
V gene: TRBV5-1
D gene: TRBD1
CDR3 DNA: TGCGCCAGCAGCCCTAACCGGGACAGCTCCTACAATGAGCAGTTCTTC
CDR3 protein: CASSPNRDSSYNEQFF

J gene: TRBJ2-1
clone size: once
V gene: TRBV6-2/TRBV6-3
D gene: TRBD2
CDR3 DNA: TGTGCCAGCAGACCCCAATTGGCGGGAGGGCCGGATCTCTGGTTCTTC
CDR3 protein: CASRPQLAGGPDLWFF

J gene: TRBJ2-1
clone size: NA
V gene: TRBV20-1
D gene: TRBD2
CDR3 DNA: TGCAGTGCGATAACTAGCGGGAGGGCCTACAATGAGCAGTTCTTC
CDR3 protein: CSAITSGRAYNEQFF

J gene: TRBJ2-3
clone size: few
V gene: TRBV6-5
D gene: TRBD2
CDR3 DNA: TGTGCCAGCAGAGTCGGGAGCGGGGCAGATACGCAGTATTTT
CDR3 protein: CASRVGSGADTQYF

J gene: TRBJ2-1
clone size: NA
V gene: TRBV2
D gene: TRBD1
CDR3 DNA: TGTGCCAGCAGTGCTACAGGGGGTTTCTATGAGCAGTTCTTC
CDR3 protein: CASSATGGFYEQFF

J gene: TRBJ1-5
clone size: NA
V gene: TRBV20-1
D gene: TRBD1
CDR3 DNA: TGCAGTGCTCAGGACAGGGTTCGTGGTCAGCCCCAGCATTTT
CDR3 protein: CSAQDRVRGQPQHF

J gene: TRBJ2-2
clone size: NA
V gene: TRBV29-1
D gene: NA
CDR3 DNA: TGCAGCGCTGTTAGCCTTGCCACCGGGGAGCTGTTTTTT
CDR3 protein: CSAVSLATGELFF

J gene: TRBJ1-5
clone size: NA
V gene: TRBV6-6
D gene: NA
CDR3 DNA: TGTGCCAGCAGCATAGAAGGTTTTGGGGCGGGTTTAAATCAGCCCCAGCATTTT
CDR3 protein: CASSIEGFGAGLNQPQHF

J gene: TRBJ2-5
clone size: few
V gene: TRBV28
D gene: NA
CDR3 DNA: TGTGCCAGCAGTTTCCTTAATGTCCCGGGCCAGTACTTC
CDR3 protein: CASSFLNVPGQYF

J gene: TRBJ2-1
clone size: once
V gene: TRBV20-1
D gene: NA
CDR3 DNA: TGCAGTGCTAGTTACTTAACGGGCTACAATGAGCAGTTCTTC
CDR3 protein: CSASYLTGYNEQFF

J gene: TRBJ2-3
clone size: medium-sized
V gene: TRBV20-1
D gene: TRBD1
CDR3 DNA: TGCAGTGAACTCCCAGGACAGGGCCTAACAGATACGCAGTATTTT
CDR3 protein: CSELPGQGLTDTQYF

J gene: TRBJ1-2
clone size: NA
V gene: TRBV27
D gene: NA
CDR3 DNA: TGTGCCAGCAGTTTATCCAGGACTGCCGGCTACACCTTC
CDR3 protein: CASSLSRTAGYTF

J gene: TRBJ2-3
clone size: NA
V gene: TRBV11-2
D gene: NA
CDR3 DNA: TGTGCCAGCAGCTTATTAGAGAGGAGGGATACGCAGTATTTT
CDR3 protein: CASSLLERRDTQYF

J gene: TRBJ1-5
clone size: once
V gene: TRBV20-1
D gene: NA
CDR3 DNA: TGCAGTGCGTCGCGGGGGCGGATCAATCAGCCCCAGCATTTT
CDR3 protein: CSASRGRINQPQHF

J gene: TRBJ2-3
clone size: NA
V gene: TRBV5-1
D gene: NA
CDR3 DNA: TGCGCCAGCAGCTTGATACAGACCGCAGATACGCAGTATTTT
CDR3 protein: CASSLIQTADTQYF

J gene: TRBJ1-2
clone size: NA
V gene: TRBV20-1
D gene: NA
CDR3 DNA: TGCAGTGCTAGAGATCGGGCAGTTGATGGCTACACCTTC
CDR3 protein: CSARDRAVDGYTF

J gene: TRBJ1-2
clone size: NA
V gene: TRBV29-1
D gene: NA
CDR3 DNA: TGCAGCGTTGAGACAGGAGGCTACACCTTC
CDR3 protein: CSVETGGYTF

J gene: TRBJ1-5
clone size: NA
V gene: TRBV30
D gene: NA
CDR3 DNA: TGTGCCTGGAGGGAGAATTGGGGTGGCGGAGATCAGCCCCAGCATTTT
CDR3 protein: CAWRENWGGGDQPQHF

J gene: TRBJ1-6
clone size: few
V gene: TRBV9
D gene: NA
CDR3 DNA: TGTGCCAGCAGCGTCACCTACGACCTGGGCTCACCCCTCCACTTT
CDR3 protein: CASSVTYDLGSPLHF

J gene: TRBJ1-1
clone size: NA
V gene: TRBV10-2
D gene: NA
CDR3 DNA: TGCTCCAGCAGCAGGGCAATCACTGAAGCTTTCTTT
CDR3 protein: CSSSRAITEAFF

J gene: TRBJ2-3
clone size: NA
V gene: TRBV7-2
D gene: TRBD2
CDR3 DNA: TGTGCCAGCAGCTTAGAGCCTAGCGGGGGCGCAGATACGCAGTATTTT
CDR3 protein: CASSLEPSGGADTQYF

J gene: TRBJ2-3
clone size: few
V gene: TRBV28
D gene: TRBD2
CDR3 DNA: TGTGCCAGCTCTTCGGGGGGAGCCCTTGGGCTCACAGATACGCAGTATTTT
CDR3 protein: CASSSGGALGLTDTQYF

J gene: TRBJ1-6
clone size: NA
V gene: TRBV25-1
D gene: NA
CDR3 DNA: TGTGCCAGCAGCAACTACGGGAATTCACCCCTCCACTTT
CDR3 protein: CASSNYGNSPLHF

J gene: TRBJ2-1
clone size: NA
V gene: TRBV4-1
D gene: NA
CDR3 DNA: TGCGCCAGCAGCCTCCGCGAACGGGGGGGGACAGCAGTAAATGAGCAGTTCTTC
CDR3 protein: CASSLRERGGTAVNEQFF

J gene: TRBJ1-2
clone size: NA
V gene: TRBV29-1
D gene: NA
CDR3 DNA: TGCAGCGTTGTTGACACACAAACCTATGGCTACACCTTC
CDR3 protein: CSVVDTQTYGYTF

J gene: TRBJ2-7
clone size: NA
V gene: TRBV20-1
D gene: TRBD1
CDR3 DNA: TGCAGTGCTAGAGACTCACCCGGGACAGGGGGTTTCGAGCAGTACTTC
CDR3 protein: CSARDSPGTGGFEQYF

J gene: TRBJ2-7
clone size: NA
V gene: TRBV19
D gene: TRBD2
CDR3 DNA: TGTGCCAGTAGTATGACACTAGCGGGAATCTACGAGCAGTACTTC
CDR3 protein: CASSMTLAGIYEQYF

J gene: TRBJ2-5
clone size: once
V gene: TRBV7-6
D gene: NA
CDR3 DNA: TGTGCCAGCAGCTATATTCCAGGCGCAGAGACCCAGTACTTC
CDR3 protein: CASSYIPGAETQYF

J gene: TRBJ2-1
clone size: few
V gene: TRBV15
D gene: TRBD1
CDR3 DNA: TGTGCCACCAGCCACCTAGTACAGGGGGCAACGGGGCAGTTCTTC
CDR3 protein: CATSHLVQGATGQFF

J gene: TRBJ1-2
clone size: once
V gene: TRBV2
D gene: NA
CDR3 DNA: TGTGCCAGCAGATCTCGGGGGGATTCAAACTATGGCTACACCTTC
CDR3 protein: CASRSRGDSNYGYTF

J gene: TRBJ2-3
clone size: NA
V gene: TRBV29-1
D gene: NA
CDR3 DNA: TGCAGCGTTGAAGGGCCGGGGAGCACAGATACGCAGTATTTT
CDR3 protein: CSVEGPGSTDTQYF

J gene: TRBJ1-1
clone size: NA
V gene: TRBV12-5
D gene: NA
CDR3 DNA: TGTGCTAGTGGTTTGGGCAGTCTGAGCACTGAAGCTTTCTTT
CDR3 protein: CASGLGSLSTEAFF

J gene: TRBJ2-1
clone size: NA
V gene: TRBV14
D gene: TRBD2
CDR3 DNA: TGTGCCAGCAGCCACCGTAGCGGGAGGGTCCCTGAGCAGTTCTTC
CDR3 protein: CASSHRSGRVPEQFF

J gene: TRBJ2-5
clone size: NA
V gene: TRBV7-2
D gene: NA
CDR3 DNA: TGTGCCAGCAGCTTAGGGCTGGAGACCCAGTACTTC
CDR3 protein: CASSLGLETQYF

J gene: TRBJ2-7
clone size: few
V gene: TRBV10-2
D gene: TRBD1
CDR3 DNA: TGCGCCAGCAGACAGGGGCTCTACGAGCAGTACTTC
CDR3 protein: CASRQGLYEQYF

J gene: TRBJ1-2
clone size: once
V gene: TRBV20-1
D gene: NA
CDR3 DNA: TGCAGTGCTAGAGATAGGGTTGGACGCTATGGCCACACCTTC
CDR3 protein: CSARDRVGRYGHTF

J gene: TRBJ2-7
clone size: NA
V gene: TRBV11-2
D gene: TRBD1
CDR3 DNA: TGTGCCAGCAGCTTAGTCCCAGGGGGTAACGGGGTGCAGTACTTC
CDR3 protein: CASSLVPGGNGVQYF

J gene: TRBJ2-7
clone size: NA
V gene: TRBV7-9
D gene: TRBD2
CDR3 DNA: TGTGCCAGCAGCTTAGTAGCGGGGACCTACGAGCAGTACTTC
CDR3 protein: CASSLVAGTYEQYF

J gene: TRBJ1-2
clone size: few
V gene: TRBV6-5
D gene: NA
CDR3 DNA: TGTGCCAGCAGGGTGGGGACCTATGGCTACACCTTC
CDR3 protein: CASRVGTYGYTF

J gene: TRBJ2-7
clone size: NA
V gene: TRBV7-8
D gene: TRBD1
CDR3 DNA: TGTGCCAGCAGCTTGGTGACAGGGGGCGCGGAGCAGTACTTC
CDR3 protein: CASSLVTGGAEQYF

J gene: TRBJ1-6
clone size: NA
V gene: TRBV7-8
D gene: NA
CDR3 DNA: TGTGCCAGCAGCTTAGGCGGCCGGGTAGAGGAGTCACCCCTCCACTTT
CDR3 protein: CASSLGGRVEESPLHF

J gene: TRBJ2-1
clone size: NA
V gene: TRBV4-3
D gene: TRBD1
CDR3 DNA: TGCGCCAGCAGCCAAGGATTCGGACAGGGAATTTATGAGCAGTTCTTC
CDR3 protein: CASSQGFGQGIYEQFF

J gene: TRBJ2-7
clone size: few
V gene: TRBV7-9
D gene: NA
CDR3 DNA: TGTGCCAGCAGCTTCGAGGGAGTGGTGTACGAGCAGTACTTC
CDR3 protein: CASSFEGVVYEQYF

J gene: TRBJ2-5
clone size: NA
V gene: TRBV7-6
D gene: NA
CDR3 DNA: TGTGCCAGCAGCACGTGGGAGACCCAGTACTTC
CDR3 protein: CASSTWETQYF

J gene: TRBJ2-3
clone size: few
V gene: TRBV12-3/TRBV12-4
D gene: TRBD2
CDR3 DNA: TGTGCCAGCAGTTTACCGACTAGCGGGAGTTTCTCAGATACGCAGTATTTT
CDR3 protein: CASSLPTSGSFSDTQYF

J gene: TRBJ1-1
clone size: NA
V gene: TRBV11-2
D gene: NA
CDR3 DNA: TGTGCCAGCAGCTCACCACAGGGAAGGACAATGAACACTGAAGCTTTCTTT
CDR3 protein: CASSSPQGRTMNTEAFF

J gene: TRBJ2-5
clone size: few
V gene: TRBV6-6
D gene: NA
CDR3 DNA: TGTGCCAGCAGTTACGTGGTAGACCAAGAGACCCAGTACTTC
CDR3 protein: CASSYVVDQETQYF

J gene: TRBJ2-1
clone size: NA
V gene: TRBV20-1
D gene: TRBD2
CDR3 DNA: TGCAGTGCTAGACGCTTGCGGGAGGCTGAGCAGTTCTTC
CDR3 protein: CSARRLREAEQFF

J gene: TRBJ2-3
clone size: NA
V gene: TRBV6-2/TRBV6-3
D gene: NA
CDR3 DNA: TGTGCCAGCAGTACGCTCGGCAACGCAGATACGCAGTATTTT
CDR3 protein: CASSTLGNADTQYF